This T cell receptor (beta chain) stems from a study of T cells in Graves' hyperthyroidism and ophthalmopathy. Findings and limits, study-wide: Ophthalmopathy and stable hyperthyroidism were told apart by a 13 V-J model.

Amplification of TCR beta CDR3 regions used RNA as the template. HTBI primers were employed in a first-round RT-PCR of the TCR CDR3. One entry per CDR3 protein, called by TCRdb with MiXCR from the multiplex PCR reads. This table holds about 640,000 distinct CDR3 sequences, about 15% found once. This clonotype was seen at least ten times. No antigen is known for it. This CDR3 spans 15 amino acids. Between the trimmed V and J ends, which lost 5 bases and 2 bases, there was a span of 14 bases. Germline lookup yields CDR1 SGHTA and CDR2 FQGNSA. The TCR sequence derives from a woman between 50 and 59 years old with Graves' ophthalmopathy. The sample was blood. The V and J genes are TRBV7-2 and TRBJ2-3; D is possibly TRBD1 (5 bases). CDR3 DNA sequence: TGTGCCAGCAGCCCAGGGCCGAAACCCACAGATACGCAGTATTTT. It translates to CASSPGPKPTDTQYF.